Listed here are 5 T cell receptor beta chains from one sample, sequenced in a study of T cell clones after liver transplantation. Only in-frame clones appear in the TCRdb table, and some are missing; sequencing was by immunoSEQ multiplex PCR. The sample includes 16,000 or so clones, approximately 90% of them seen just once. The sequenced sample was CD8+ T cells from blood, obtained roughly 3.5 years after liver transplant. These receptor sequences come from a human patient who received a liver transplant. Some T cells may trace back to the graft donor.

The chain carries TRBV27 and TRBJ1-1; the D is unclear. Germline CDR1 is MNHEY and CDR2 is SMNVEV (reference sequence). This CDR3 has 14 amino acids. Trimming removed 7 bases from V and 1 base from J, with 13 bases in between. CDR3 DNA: TGTGCCAGCAATTCCTTGATGGGGAACACTGAAGCTTTCTTT. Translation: CASNSLMGNTEAFF.

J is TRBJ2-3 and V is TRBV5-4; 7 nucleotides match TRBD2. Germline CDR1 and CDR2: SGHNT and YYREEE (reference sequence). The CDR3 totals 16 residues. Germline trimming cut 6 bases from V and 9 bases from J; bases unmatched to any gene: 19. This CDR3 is CASTPGGSGASGTQYF. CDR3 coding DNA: TGTGCCAGCACCCCGGGAGGTAGCGGAGCCTCAGGGACGCAGTATTTT. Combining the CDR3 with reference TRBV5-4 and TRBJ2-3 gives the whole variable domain ETGVTQSPTHLIKTRGQQVTLRCSSQSGHNTVSWYQQALGQGPQFIFQYYREEENGRGNFPPRFSGLQFPNYSSELNVNALELDDSALYLCASTPGGSGASGTQYFGPGTRLTVL.

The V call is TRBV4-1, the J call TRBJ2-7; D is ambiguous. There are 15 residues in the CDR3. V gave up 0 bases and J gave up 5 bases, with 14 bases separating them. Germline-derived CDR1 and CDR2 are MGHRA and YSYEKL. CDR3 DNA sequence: TGCGCCAGCAGCCAAGAACCGTACGCAATCCACGAGCAGTACTTC. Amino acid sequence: CASSQEPYAIHEQYF.

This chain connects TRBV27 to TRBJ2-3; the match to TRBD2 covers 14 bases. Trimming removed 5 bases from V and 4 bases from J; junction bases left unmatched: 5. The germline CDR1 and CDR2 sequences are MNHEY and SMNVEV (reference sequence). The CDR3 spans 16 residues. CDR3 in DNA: TGTGCCAGCAGTCCCTCGGGACTAGCGGGAGCAGATACGCAGTATTTT. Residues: CASSPSGLAGADTQYF.

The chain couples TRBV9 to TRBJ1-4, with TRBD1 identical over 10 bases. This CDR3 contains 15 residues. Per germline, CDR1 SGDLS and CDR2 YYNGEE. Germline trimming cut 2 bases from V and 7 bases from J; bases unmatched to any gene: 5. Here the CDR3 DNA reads TGTGCCAGCAGCGTCCGGGACAGGGGCTCTGAAAAACTGTTTTTT. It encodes CASSVRDRGSEKLFF.